This TCR beta chain was captured in a study of CD8 T cells in Susac syndrome. From blood CD8+ and CD4+ T cells, TCR beta sequences were generated. TEMRA cells were FACS-enriched and CD8+ and CD4+ T cells negatively isolated. Trimming took 7 bases from V and 4 from J, leaving 12 bases between them. This CDR3 has 13 amino acids. Per germline, CDR1 LGHNT and CDR2 FRNRAP. After extraction with the RNeasy kit, about 0.45 to 1 ug of the RNA was reverse transcribed using random hexamers. Across 54 Vbeta and 13 Jbeta, TCR beta CDR3 was amplified with immunoSEQ multiplex PCR. TCRdb redid the calling of the immunoSEQ multiplex PCR reads with MiXCR, one entry per CDR3 protein. Seen here are about 130,000 distinct CDR3 sequences, more than 90% observed once, and the top ten hold approximately 0.2%. In the case of this clonotype: Antigen unknown.

Study-wide results and limits: There were over 15 Susac-specific public clones in total CD8+ repertoires and four to six in CD8+ TEMRA repertoires.

The origin of this receptor is a human donor with Susac syndrome. The chain is built from TRBV12-5 and TRBJ2-3; D not resolved. The specimen sequenced was CD8+ T cells from PBMCs. The CDR3 protein is CASAGVGSDTQYF. The CDR3 DNA is TGTGCTAGTGCAGGTGTTGGGTCAGATACGCAGTATTTT.